This passage covers 32 T cell receptor beta chains from one sample sequenced in a study of PD-1 blockade in classical Hodgkin lymphoma. All the patients suffered relapse after autologous stem cell transplantation, and brentuximab vedotin exposure differed. TCRdb's copy holds only in-frame clones and misses some; the assay was immunoSEQ multiplex PCR. The sample has 25,000 to 35,000 clones, around 70% seen once. The material was peripheral blood mononuclear cells (PBMCs), obtained before the second cycle of nivolumab. Receptor source: a human donor with classical Hodgkin lymphoma.

The chain has TRBV18 and TRBJ1-1; 9 bases are a match to TRBD1. Germline assignment: CDR1 KGHSH and CDR2 LQKENI. CDR3 length: 15 amino acids. V was clipped by 2 bases and J by 6 bases; unmatched bases: 7. This chain's CDR3 is CASSPGTGRISEAFF. The CDR3 DNA reads as TGTGCCAGCTCACCAGGGACAGGGAGAATTTCTGAAGCTTTCTTT. Complete variable domain (other parts from reference TRBV18 and TRBJ1-1): NAGVMQNPRHLVRRRGQEARLRCSPMKGHSHVYWYRQLPEEGLKFMVYLQKENIIDESGMPKERFSAEFPKEGPSILRIQQVVRGDSAAYFCASSPGTGRISEAFFGQGTRLTVV.

The chain carries TRBV5-6 and TRBJ2-3, with 8 bases identical to TRBD2. Germline assignment: CDR1 SGHDT and CDR2 YYEEEE. This CDR3 contains 19 residues. Trimming at V came to 1 base and at J to 5 bases, leaving 18 bases not matched to a gene. The CDR3 DNA is TGTGCCAGCAGCTTGTCTCTCTCGGATAGCGGGGCCCAGTTAGATACGCAGTATTTT. Protein product: CASSLSLSDSGAQLDTQYF. Full variable domain (remainder filled in from reference TRBV5-6 and TRBJ2-3): DAGVTQSPTHLIKTRGQQVTLRCSPKSGHDTVSWYQQALGQGPQFIFQYYEEEERQRGNFPDRFSGHQFPNYSSELNVNALLLGDSALYLCASSLSLSDSGAQLDTQYFGPGTRLTVL.

V and J are TRBV7-2 and TRBJ2-5; tentative D call: TRBD1 (5 bases). CDR3 size: 14 residues. V was cut by 5 bases and J by 5 bases, with 15 bases left in between. In germline, CDR1 is SGHTA, CDR2 FQGNSA. The CDR3 bases are TGTGCCAGCAGCCTAGACAGTTCGCGCGAGACCCAGTACTTC. It codes for CASSLDSSRETQYF.

This clone was counted a few times. The gene calls are TRBV6-1 and TRBJ1-1; D is uncertain. This CDR3 comprises 10 residues. The germline V and J ends were trimmed by 8 bases and 3 bases, with 4 bases remaining between them. CDR1 is MNHNS, CDR2 SASEGT, per germline. This CDR3 reads CASGDTEAFF. The DNA for the CDR3 is TGTGCCAGCGGGGACACTGAAGCTTTCTTT.

This clone was counted a few times. The chain is built from TRBV6-5 and TRBJ1-2; a possible D gene is TRBD1 (5 bases). The V and J ends lost 6 bases and 4 bases respectively, with 18 bases between them. CDR1 is MNHEY and CDR2 is SVGAGI in the germline V gene. The CDR3 sequence is 15 residues long. The CDR3, as DNA: TGTGCCAGCAGGTTTACGGAGGACACTATCTATGGCTACACCTTC. Translation: CASRFTEDTIYGYTF.

This clone was detected only a few times. The chain carries TRBV27 and TRBJ1-5, with D possibly TRBD1 on 6 matching bases. V lost 2 bases, J lost 0 bases, and 11 bases lay in between. Germline V gene sequence: CDR1 MNHEY, CDR2 SMNVEV (reference sequence). The CDR3 contains 16 residues. The CDR3: CASSLGGAYSNQPQHF. Written as DNA, the CDR3 is TGTGCCAGCAGTTTAGGGGGGGCCTATAGCAATCAGCCCCAGCATTTT.

V is TRBV27 and J is TRBJ1-6; 9 bases fit TRBD1. V was pared by 7 bases and J by 5 bases, with 6 bases of the junction left unmatched. The CDR3 spans 15 residues. Germline CDR1 is MNHEY and CDR2 is SMNVEV (reference sequence). The CDR3 region is CASTSDRGNNSPLHF. In nucleotides, the CDR3 is TGTGCCAGCACTTCCGACAGGGGGAATAATTCACCCCTCCACTTT.

The chain joins TRBV5-4 to TRBJ2-3; 10 bases line up with TRBD2. This CDR3 has 15 amino acids. CDR1 SGHNT and CDR2 YYREEE come from the germline V gene (reference sequence). V lost 2 bases, J lost 5 bases, and 5 bases stayed unmatched. CDR3 amino acids: CASSFRAGGGDTQYF. The CDR3 nucleotides read TGTGCCAGCAGCTTTCGAGCGGGAGGGGGAGATACGCAGTATTTT.

V is TRBV30 and J is TRBJ1-2, with 10 positions matching TRBD1. This CDR3 is 15 amino acids long. Per the germline V gene, CDR1 is GTSNPN and CDR2 is SVGIG (reference sequence). Trimming cost V 0 bases and J 4 bases; bases outside gene matches: 5. DNA for the CDR3: TGTGCCTGGAGTGTGGGGACAGGGGATATCTATGGCTACACCTTC. It encodes CAWSVGTGDIYGYTF.

V and J are TRBV2 and TRBJ2-7, with TRBD2 matching 8 bases. This CDR3 has 14 residues. Per germline, CDR1 SNHLY and CDR2 FYNNEI. V was clipped by 6 bases and J by 0 bases; unmatched bases: 4. The CDR3 sequence is CASSISGSSYEQYF. The CDR3 DNA follows: TGTGCCAGCAGCATAAGCGGGAGCTCCTACGAGCAGTACTTC.

For this clone: The junction shows a germline mismatch at one end, possibly a read error. This sequence joins TRBV5-4 and TRBJ2-7; 9 nucleotides match TRBD1. CDR1 SGHNT and CDR2 YYREEE come from the germline V gene (reference sequence). The CDR3 has 13 amino acids. The CDR3 DNA sequence: TGCGCCAGCAGCCCGGACAGGGGATACGAGCAGTACTTC. Translation gives CASSPDRGYEQYF.

J is TRBJ1-1 and V is TRBV29-1; maybe TRBD1 (5 bases). This CDR3 contains 12 residues. Trimming removed 6 bases at V and 0 bases at J, with 8 bases between. In germline, CDR1 is SQVTM, CDR2 ANQGSEA. The CDR3 reads CSVGLMNTEAFF. CDR3 sequence (DNA): TGCAGCGTGGGACTGATGAACACTGAAGCTTTCTTT.

The CDR3 region is CASSRGQGNIQYF. In nucleotides, the CDR3 is TGCGCCAGCAGCCGAGGACAGGGAAACATTCAGTACTTC. The genes are TRBV4-3 and TRBJ2-4; 8 bases are a match to TRBD1. From germline, CDR1 is LGHNA and CDR2 YSLEER. The trim removed 4 bases at V and 6 bases at J, leaving 2 bases unmatched. The CDR3 is made up of 13 amino acids.

The rearrangement uses TRBV5-1 and TRBJ1-4; tentatively, D is TRBD1 (5 bases). The V gene's germline CDR1 is SGHRS and CDR2 YFSETQ. This CDR3 contains 15 residues. V shed 0 bases and J shed 7 bases, with 13 bases lying between them. The CDR3 nucleotides are TGCGCCAGCAGCTTGGGGCAGGGATTGGGTGAAAAACTGTTTTTT. This gives the protein CASSLGQGLGEKLFF. Using reference TRBV5-1 and TRBJ1-4 for the parts outside the CDR3, the full variable domain is KAGVTQTPRYLIKTRGQQVTLSCSPISGHRSVSWYQQTPGQGLQFLFEYFSETQRNKGNFPGRFSGRQFSNSRSEMNVSTLELGDSALYLCASSLGQGLGEKLFFGSGTQLSVL.

The V gene is TRBV18, the J gene TRBJ2-1, with D uncertain. CDR1 and CDR2 (germline): KGHSH, LQKENI. The CDR3 runs 12 residues. The germline V and J ends were trimmed by 8 bases and 4 bases, with 9 bases remaining between them. CDR3 nucleotide sequence: TGTGCCAGCCACACAGCGTACAATGAGCAGTTCTTC. Translated, it gives CASHTAYNEQFF.

This clone was observed once. The chain links TRBV19 to TRBJ1-2; 7 bases match TRBD1. The germline gives CDR1 LNHDA, CDR2 SQIVND (reference sequence). This CDR3 spans 12 amino acids. CDR3 in amino acids: CAAQTGHYGYTF. The CDR3 DNA follows: TGTGCTGCTCAGACAGGGCACTATGGCTACACCTTC.

The chain couples TRBV7-9 to TRBJ2-3; D gene unclear. Germline V CDR1 and CDR2: SEHNR, FQNEAQ (reference sequence). The V end lost 0 bases, the J end lost 6 bases, and 13 bases lay between the germline ends. The CDR3 consists of 15 residues. In DNA form, the CDR3 reads TGTGCCAGCAGCTTAGCGTGGGCTAGTTCCGATACGCAGTATTTT. Translated: CASSLAWASSDTQYF.

The chain links TRBV19 to TRBJ2-5; 7 bases are shared with TRBD2. CDR3 size: 17 residues. Unmatched junction bases numbered 9, after V lost 2 bases and J lost 0 bases. From germline, CDR1 is LNHDA and CDR2 SQIVND (reference sequence). CDR3 amino acids: CASSIIGRPRYQETQYF. Written as DNA, the CDR3 is TGTGCCAGTAGTATAATCGGGAGGCCCAGATACCAAGAGACCCAGTACTTC.

The CDR3 is CAISEGLAGGPTDTQYF. As DNA, the CDR3 is TGTGCCATCAGTGAAGGGTTAGCGGGAGGACCCACAGATACGCAGTATTTT. The J gene is TRBJ2-3, the V gene TRBV10-3, with TRBD2 matching over 10 bases. The CDR3 has 17 amino acids. Germline CDR1 ENHRY, CDR2 SYGVKD. The V segment lost 3 bases and the J segment 2 bases; nucleotides outside the gene matches: 8.

This sequence joins TRBV19 and TRBJ2-1, with TRBD2 identical over 9 bases. This CDR3 has 14 amino acids. Looked up from germline, CDR1 is LNHDA and CDR2 is SQIVND (reference sequence). The V and J ends lost 6 bases and 10 bases, in that order; junction bases with no gene match: 10. Written as DNA, the CDR3 is TGTGCCAGTAGCCCCGGGACTAGCCTTATAGAGCAGTTCTTC. Translating it yields CASSPGTSLIEQFF. Full variable domain (outside the CDR3, taken from reference TRBV19 and TRBJ2-1): DGGITQSPKYLFRKEGQNVTLSCEQNLNHDAMYWYRQDPGQGLRLIYYSQIVNDFQKGDIAEGYSVSREKKESFPLTVTSAQKNPTAFYLCASSPGTSLIEQFFGPGTRLTVL.

By sample share, this clone is medium-sized. This rearrangement joins TRBV2 to TRBJ1-5; the match to TRBD1 covers 7 bases. With V trimmed by 6 bases and J by 1 base, 3 bases remained unmatched. Germline CDR1 is SNHLY and CDR2 is FYNNEI. The CDR3 runs to 14 residues. This CDR3 reads CASRRGLSNQPQHF. The CDR3 DNA follows: TGTGCCAGCAGAAGGGGGCTCAGCAATCAGCCCCAGCATTTT. The complete variable domain, with remaining parts taken from reference TRBV2 and TRBJ1-5, reads EPEVTQTPSHQVTQMGQEVILRCVPISNHLYFYWYRQILGQKVEFLVSFYNNEISEKSEIFDDQFSVERPDGSNFTLKIRSTKLEDSAMYFCASRRGLSNQPQHFGDGTRLSIL.

This chain links TRBV7-9 with TRBJ2-7, with D perhaps TRBD2 (7 bases). V lost 11 bases and J 5 bases, leaving 13 bases between the germline ends. From germline, CDR1 is SEHNR and CDR2 FQNEAQ (reference sequence). CDR3 length: 11 residues. The CDR3 sequence is CAGQGGDEQYF. CDR3 DNA sequence: TGTGCCGGACAAGGGGGGGACGAGCAGTACTTC. Looking up the rest from reference TRBV7-9 and TRBJ2-7 gives the full variable domain: DTGVSQNPRHKITKRGQNVTFRCDPISEHNRLYWYRQTLGQGPEFLTYFQNEAQLEKSRLLSDRFSAERPKGSFSTLEIQRTEQGDSAMYLCAGQGGDEQYFGPGTRLTVT.

This chain joins TRBV19 and TRBJ2-3; 11 bases map to TRBD2. The CDR3 extends over 18 amino acids. Trimming took 5 bases from V and 4 from J; bases not matched to a gene: 14. Germline values: CDR1 LNHDA, CDR2 SQIVND (reference sequence). The CDR3 loop is CASSAPPYSSGGADTQYF. Written as DNA, the CDR3 is TGTGCCAGTAGTGCTCCCCCTTATAGTAGCGGGGGGGCAGATACGCAGTATTTT.

This clone was recorded once. CDR3 sequence (DNA): TGTGCCAGCAGTGAAGCGGGCCTAGCGGGGGGCAGGTACAATGAGCAGTTCTTC. Translated: CASSEAGLAGGRYNEQFF. This chain connects TRBV6-1 to TRBJ2-1, with 11 bases lining up with TRBD2. Germline assignment: CDR1 MNHNS and CDR2 SASEGT. Trimming took 0 bases from V and 4 from J; bases not matched to a gene: 8. The CDR3 covers 18 residues.

As to this clone: The junction differs from germline at one of its ends, possibly a read error. This chain links TRBV6-5 with TRBJ2-7; 9 bases are shared with TRBD1. Germline CDR1 is MNHEY and CDR2 is SVGAGI. The CDR3 spans 11 residues. The CDR3 DNA is TGTGCCAGCAGTTACCCACAGGGGGCGGACTTC. Amino acid sequence: CASSYPQGADF.

Only a few counts were recorded for this clone. The chain employs TRBV5-1 and TRBJ2-3, with 8 bases identical to TRBD1. V gave up 1 base and J gave up 1 base; unmatched junction bases: 2. Germline V gene lookup returns CDR1 SGHRS and CDR2 YFSETQ. The CDR3 loop spans 15 amino acids. The CDR3 bases are TGCGCCAGCAGCTTGTCCAGGGGGCGCACAGATACGCAGTATTTT. Translating it yields CASSLSRGRTDTQYF.

The chain has TRBV6-5 and TRBJ2-4, with 9 bases matching TRBD2. The J segment lost 2 bases and the V segment lost 11 bases, leaving 4 bases of the junction unmatched. Germline V gene data show CDR1 as MNHEY and CDR2 as SVGAGI. The CDR3 has 13 amino acids. The CDR3 sequence is CAGGRGTKNIQYF. In nucleotides, the CDR3 is TGTGCCGGCGGGAGGGGAACCAAAAACATTCAGTACTTC.

The chain carries TRBV5-1 and TRBJ1-1; no firm D call. CDR3 length equals 14 residues. The germline V gene encodes CDR1 SGHRS and CDR2 YFSETQ. V was pared by 2 bases and J by 6 bases, with 14 bases between. In DNA, the CDR3 is TGCGCCAGCAGCTTCTTTCTGGCGGGCGCTGAAGCTTTCTTT. It is translated as CASSFFLAGAEAFF.

This clone has a handful of counts. V gene TRBV6-4 combines with J gene TRBJ2-7, with 8 bases that match TRBD2. This CDR3 is built from 15 residues. Germline V gene sequence: CDR1 MRHNA, CDR2 SNTAGT. V lost 9 bases to trimming and J lost 3 bases; unmatched junction nucleotides: 13. CDR3 amino acids: CARQGRLAKSYEQYF. The CDR3 DNA is TGTGCCAGACAGGGAAGACTAGCGAAGAGCTACGAGCAGTACTTC.

The V call is TRBV29-1, the J call TRBJ2-1; 10 bases match TRBD2. The germline CDR1 and CDR2 sequences are SQVTM and ANQGSEA. The CDR3 loop spans 13 amino acids. The J segment lost 8 bases and the V segment lost 4 bases, leaving 5 bases of the junction unmatched. CDR3 sequence: CSVGAGGQDEQFF. CDR3 nucleotide sequence: TGCAGCGTTGGAGCGGGGGGGCAGGATGAGCAGTTCTTC.

The chain recombines TRBV9 with TRBJ2-2; 14 positions agree with TRBD2. With V trimmed by 4 bases and J by 7 bases, 12 bases remained unmatched. This CDR3 region has 18 residues. CDR1 and CDR2 from the germline V gene are SGDLS and YYNGEE. The CDR3 protein is CASSYLGTSGSSGGELFF. DNA for the CDR3: TGTGCCAGCAGCTACCTCGGGACTAGCGGGAGTTCTGGCGGGGAGCTGTTTTTT.

The chain employs TRBV11-3 and TRBJ2-1, with 10 bases that match TRBD1. Germline CDR1 reads SGHNT; CDR2 reads YENEEA. The CDR3 sequence is 14 residues long. V trimming: 3 bases; J trimming: 5 bases; junction bases outside the gene matches: 1. This CDR3 reads CASSLDRGDNEQFF. The CDR3 DNA reads TGTGCCAGCAGCTTGGACAGGGGGGACAATGAGCAGTTCTTC.